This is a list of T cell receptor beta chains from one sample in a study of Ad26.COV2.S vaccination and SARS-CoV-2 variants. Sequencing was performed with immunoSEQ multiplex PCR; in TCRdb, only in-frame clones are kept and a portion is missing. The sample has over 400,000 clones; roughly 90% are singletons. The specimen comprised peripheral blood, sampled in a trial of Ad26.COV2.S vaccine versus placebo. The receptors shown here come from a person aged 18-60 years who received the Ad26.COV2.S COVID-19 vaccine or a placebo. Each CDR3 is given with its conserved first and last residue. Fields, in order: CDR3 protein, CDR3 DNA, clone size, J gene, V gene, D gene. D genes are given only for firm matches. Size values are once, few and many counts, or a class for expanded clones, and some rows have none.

CDR3 protein: CASSPGVAGGPRETQYF
CDR3 DNA: TGTGCCAGCTCACCGGGGGTAGCGGGGGGGCCGCGGGAGACCCAGTACTTC
clone size: -
J gene: TRBJ2-5
V gene: TRBV18
D gene: TRBD2

CDR3 protein: CASSPGRVSGANVLTF
CDR3 DNA: TGTGCCAGCAGCCCAGGACGAGTCTCTGGGGCCAACGTCCTGACTTTC
clone size: -
J gene: TRBJ2-6
V gene: TRBV2
D gene: -

CDR3 protein: CASSHGDLARQPQHF
CDR3 DNA: TGTGCCAGCAGCCACGGCGACCTAGCAAGACAGCCCCAGCATTTT
clone size: -
J gene: TRBJ1-5
V gene: TRBV3-1/TRBV3-2
D gene: -

CDR3 protein: CASSQDRIIRNEQFF
CDR3 DNA: TGTGCCAGCAGCCAGGACAGGATAATTAGGAATGAGCAGTTCTTC
clone size: -
J gene: TRBJ2-1
V gene: TRBV7-2
D gene: TRBD1

CDR3 protein: CASSLAGRPMNTEAFF
CDR3 DNA: TGTGCCAGCAGCTTAGCGGGACGGCCAATGAACACTGAAGCTTTCTTT
clone size: once
J gene: TRBJ1-1
V gene: TRBV7-2
D gene: -

CDR3 protein: CASSQYGHYNEQFF
CDR3 DNA: TGTGCCAGCAGTCAATACGGACACTACAATGAGCAGTTCTTC
clone size: -
J gene: TRBJ2-1
V gene: TRBV25-1
D gene: -

CDR3 protein: CASSLRGFAEAFF
CDR3 DNA: TGTGCCAGCAGTTTAAGGGGGTTCGCTGAAGCTTTCTTT
clone size: -
J gene: TRBJ1-1
V gene: TRBV12-3/TRBV12-4
D gene: -

CDR3 protein: CASSLAFLAEAFF
CDR3 DNA: TGTGCCAGCAGCTTAGCGTTCCTCGCTGAAGCTTTCTTT
clone size: -
J gene: TRBJ1-1
V gene: TRBV7-2
D gene: -

CDR3 protein: CASSYSSVEGSTEAFF
CDR3 DNA: TGTGCCAGCAGTTACTCGAGTGTAGAGGGAAGCACTGAAGCTTTCTTT
clone size: once
J gene: TRBJ1-1
V gene: TRBV6-5
D gene: -

CDR3 protein: CASRSFLGQGGSGANVLTF
CDR3 DNA: TGTGCCAGCAGAAGTTTTTTGGGACAGGGGGGGTCTGGGGCCAACGTCCTGACTTTC
clone size: -
J gene: TRBJ2-6
V gene: TRBV2
D gene: TRBD1

CDR3 protein: CAWSRGPGELFF
CDR3 DNA: TGTGCCTGGAGTCGAGGGCCCGGGGAGCTGTTTTTT
clone size: -
J gene: TRBJ2-2
V gene: TRBV30
D gene: -

CDR3 protein: CASSLAYYRGNSYEQYF
CDR3 DNA: TGTGCCAGCAGCTTAGCGTATTACAGGGGTAACTCCTACGAGCAGTACTTC
clone size: -
J gene: TRBJ2-7
V gene: TRBV7-8
D gene: TRBD1

CDR3 protein: CASSFTGALEAFF
CDR3 DNA: TGTGCCAGCAGCTTTACAGGGGCCCTTGAAGCTTTCTTT
clone size: -
J gene: TRBJ1-1
V gene: TRBV7-8
D gene: TRBD1

CDR3 protein: CASSQRGLAGDEQYF
CDR3 DNA: TGTGCCAGCAGCCAAAGGGGTCTAGCGGGGGACGAGCAGTACTTC
clone size: once
J gene: TRBJ2-7
V gene: TRBV14
D gene: TRBD2

CDR3 protein: CSVYNEKLFF
CDR3 DNA: TGCAGCGTCTACAACGAAAAACTGTTTTTT
clone size: -
J gene: TRBJ1-4
V gene: TRBV29-1
D gene: -

CDR3 protein: CASSQGINYGYTF
CDR3 DNA: TGTGCCAGCAGCCAAGGGATAAACTATGGCTACACCTTC
clone size: -
J gene: TRBJ1-2
V gene: TRBV3-1/TRBV3-2
D gene: -

CDR3 protein: CVARSLNTGELFF
CDR3 DNA: TGTGTCGCCAGGTCCCTAAACACCGGGGAGCTGTTTTTT
clone size: few
J gene: TRBJ2-2
V gene: TRBV30
D gene: -

CDR3 protein: CASSQSSGLNEQFF
CDR3 DNA: TGCGCCAGCAGCCAAAGTTCAGGGTTGAATGAGCAGTTCTTC
clone size: once
J gene: TRBJ2-1
V gene: TRBV5-1
D gene: -

CDR3 protein: CASSSTRLGTDTQYF
CDR3 DNA: TGTGCCAGCAGCTCGACTAGATTAGGCACAGATACGCAGTATTTT
clone size: once
J gene: TRBJ2-3
V gene: TRBV7-2
D gene: -

CDR3 protein: CASSSTLSNEQFF
CDR3 DNA: TGTGCCAGTAGTTCGACCCTTTCCAATGAGCAGTTCTTC
clone size: -
J gene: TRBJ2-1
V gene: TRBV19
D gene: -

CDR3 protein: CASSASLRVVYVYNEQFF
CDR3 DNA: TGCGCCAGCAGTGCTTCATTGAGGGTTGTCTATGTTTACAATGAGCAGTTCTTC
clone size: many
J gene: TRBJ2-1
V gene: TRBV10-2
D gene: -

CDR3 protein: CSVAGADYEQYF
CDR3 DNA: TGCAGCGTTGCAGGGGCCGATTACGAGCAGTACTTC
clone size: -
J gene: TRBJ2-7
V gene: TRBV29-1
D gene: -

CDR3 protein: CASSLSRPLRGTGELFF
CDR3 DNA: TGTGCCAGCAGCTTATCTCGCCCGCTGCGGGGCACCGGGGAGCTGTTTTTT
clone size: -
J gene: TRBJ2-2
V gene: TRBV7-6
D gene: -

CDR3 protein: CASSPGGPLTDTQYF
CDR3 DNA: TGTGCCAGTAGTCCGGGGGGCCCCCTCACAGATACGCAGTATTTT
clone size: -
J gene: TRBJ2-3
V gene: TRBV19
D gene: -

CDR3 protein: CASSLATGQLFF
CDR3 DNA: TGTGCCAGCAGCTTAGCTACGGGGCAACTGTTTTTT
clone size: few
J gene: TRBJ1-4
V gene: TRBV7-9
D gene: -

CDR3 protein: CASTPIDYGYTF
CDR3 DNA: TGTGCCAGCACCCCCATAGATTATGGCTACACCTTC
clone size: once
J gene: TRBJ1-2
V gene: TRBV5-5
D gene: -

CDR3 protein: CATSTKLAGNTEAFF
CDR3 DNA: TGTGCCACCAGCACGAAGTTGGCCGGGAACACTGAAGCTTTCTTT
clone size: -
J gene: TRBJ1-1
V gene: TRBV15
D gene: -

CDR3 protein: CSVRGTEAFF
CDR3 DNA: TGCAGCGTGAGGGGCACTGAAGCTTTCTTT
clone size: -
J gene: TRBJ1-1
V gene: TRBV29-1
D gene: -

CDR3 protein: CASSLEGGDGYGYTF
CDR3 DNA: TGTGCCAGCAGCCTCGAAGGGGGTGATGGCTATGGCTACACCTTC
clone size: once
J gene: TRBJ1-2
V gene: TRBV3-1/TRBV3-2
D gene: -

CDR3 protein: CASSPAPQMENEQFF
CDR3 DNA: TGCGCCAGCAGCCCCGCCCCGCAGATGGAAAATGAGCAGTTCTTC
clone size: -
J gene: TRBJ2-1
V gene: TRBV5-1
D gene: -

CDR3 protein: CAWTRNFDRVLGTGELFF
CDR3 DNA: TGTGCCTGGACCAGAAACTTCGACAGGGTACTTGGCACCGGGGAGCTGTTTTTT
clone size: -
J gene: TRBJ2-2
V gene: TRBV30
D gene: TRBD1

CDR3 protein: CASSLGTGWYEQYF
CDR3 DNA: TGTGCCAGCAGCTTGGGGACAGGGTGGTACGAGCAGTACTTC
clone size: once
J gene: TRBJ2-7
V gene: TRBV5-4
D gene: TRBD1

CDR3 protein: CASSLEGGVTNEKLFF
CDR3 DNA: TGTGCCAGCAGCTTAGAAGGGGGCGTAACTAATGAAAAACTGTTTTTT
clone size: once
J gene: TRBJ1-4
V gene: TRBV7-6
D gene: TRBD1

CDR3 protein: CASSPGGRTEAFF
CDR3 DNA: TGTGCCAGCAGCCCCGGAGGGAGAACTGAAGCTTTCTTT
clone size: -
J gene: TRBJ1-1
V gene: TRBV5-6
D gene: -

CDR3 protein: CASSQGGSSYNSPLHF
CDR3 DNA: TGTGCCAGCAGCCAGGGCGGGAGCTCCTATAATTCACCCCTCCACTTT
clone size: -
J gene: TRBJ1-6
V gene: TRBV14
D gene: -

CDR3 protein: CASSSGTSGFYNEQFF
CDR3 DNA: TGCGCCAGCAGCTCCGGGACTAGCGGATTCTACAATGAGCAGTTCTTC
clone size: -
J gene: TRBJ2-1
V gene: TRBV4-1
D gene: TRBD2

CDR3 protein: CATTPGASTDTQYF
CDR3 DNA: TGTGCCACCACACCGGGGGCCAGCACAGATACGCAGTATTTT
clone size: -
J gene: TRBJ2-3
V gene: TRBV6-5
D gene: -

CDR3 protein: CAISDSVAASGYEQYF
CDR3 DNA: TGTGCCATCAGTGACTCTGTGGCAGCTAGCGGATACGAGCAGTACTTC
clone size: -
J gene: TRBJ2-7
V gene: TRBV10-3
D gene: TRBD2

CDR3 protein: CASSLDGQGEIEQFF
CDR3 DNA: TGTGCCAGCAGCTTAGACGGCCAGGGCGAGATTGAGCAGTTCTTC
clone size: -
J gene: TRBJ2-1
V gene: TRBV13
D gene: -

CDR3 protein: CASSLPQPSTDTQYF
CDR3 DNA: TGTGCCAGCAGCTTGCCCCAGCCCTCCACAGATACGCAGTATTTT
clone size: -
J gene: TRBJ2-3
V gene: TRBV5-4
D gene: -

CDR3 protein: CASSQEQLTIRGDTQYF
CDR3 DNA: TGTGCCAGCAGCCAAGAGCAGCTAACCATAAGGGGAGATACGCAGTATTTT
clone size: -
J gene: TRBJ2-3
V gene: TRBV3-1/TRBV3-2
D gene: -

CDR3 protein: CSVLDAEQYF
CDR3 DNA: TGCAGCGTACTCGATGCCGAGCAGTACTTC
clone size: -
J gene: TRBJ2-7
V gene: TRBV29-1
D gene: -